The T cell receptor (beta chain) under discussion was sequenced for a study of Ad26.COV2.S vaccination and SARS-CoV-2 variants. The protocol was immunoSEQ multiplex PCR, while the TCRdb copy is restricted to in-frame clones and leaves out a portion. The sample holds 380,000 or so clones; around 89% are singletons and the top ten take approximately 5%. Treatment specified: 15 to 20 received Ad26.COV2.S at low or high dose, single or two shots; five or six received placebo; per-sample allocation not given. Samples came from day 63 after the first vaccine or placebo injection. The germline V gene encodes CDR1 SEHNR and CDR2 FQNEAQ (reference sequence). The CDR3 has 15 amino acids. Trimming cost V 5 bases and J 2 bases, with 15 bases left between them.

J is TRBJ2-5 and V is TRBV7-9, with TRBD1 as a possible D gene (5 bases). The TCR was taken from a person aged 18 to 65 who received the Ad26.COV2.S COVID-19 vaccine or a placebo. The sample was peripheral blood, taken in a trial of Ad26.COV2.S vaccine versus placebo. The DNA of the CDR3 is TGTGCCAGCAGCCCCCCGACAGAACTTCAAGAGACCCAGTACTTC. Amino acid sequence: CASSPPTELQETQYF.